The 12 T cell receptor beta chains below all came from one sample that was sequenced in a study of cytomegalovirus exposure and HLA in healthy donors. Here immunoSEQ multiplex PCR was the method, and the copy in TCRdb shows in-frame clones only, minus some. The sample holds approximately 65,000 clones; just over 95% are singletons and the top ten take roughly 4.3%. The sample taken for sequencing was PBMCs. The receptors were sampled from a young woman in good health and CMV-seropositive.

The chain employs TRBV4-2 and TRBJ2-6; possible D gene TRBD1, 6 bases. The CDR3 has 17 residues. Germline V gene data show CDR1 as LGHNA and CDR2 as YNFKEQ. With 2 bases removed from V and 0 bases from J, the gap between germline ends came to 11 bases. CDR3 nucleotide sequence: TGTGCCAGCAGCCAACGGACAGTCCTCTCTGGGGCCAACGTCCTGACTTTC. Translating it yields CASSQRTVLSGANVLTF.

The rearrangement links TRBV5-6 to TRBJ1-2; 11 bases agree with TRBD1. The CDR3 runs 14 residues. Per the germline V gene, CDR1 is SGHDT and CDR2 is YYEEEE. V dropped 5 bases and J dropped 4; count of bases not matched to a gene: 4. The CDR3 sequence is CASSQGTGGYGYTF. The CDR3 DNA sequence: TGTGCCAGCAGTCAAGGGACAGGGGGCTATGGCTACACCTTC.

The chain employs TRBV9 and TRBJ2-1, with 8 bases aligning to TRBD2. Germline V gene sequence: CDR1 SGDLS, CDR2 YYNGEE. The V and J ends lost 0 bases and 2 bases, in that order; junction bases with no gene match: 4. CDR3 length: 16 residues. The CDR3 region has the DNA TGTGCCAGCAGCGTAGTCGGTAGCGGGACCTACAATGAGCAGTTCTTC. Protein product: CASSVVGSGTYNEQFF.

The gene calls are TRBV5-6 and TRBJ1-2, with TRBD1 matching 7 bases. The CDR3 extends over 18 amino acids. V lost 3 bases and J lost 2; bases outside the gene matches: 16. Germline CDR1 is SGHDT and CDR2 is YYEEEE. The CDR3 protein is CASSSIQWFQGQNYGYTF. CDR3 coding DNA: TGTGCCAGCAGCTCTATTCAATGGTTCCAGGGACAGAACTATGGCTACACCTTC.

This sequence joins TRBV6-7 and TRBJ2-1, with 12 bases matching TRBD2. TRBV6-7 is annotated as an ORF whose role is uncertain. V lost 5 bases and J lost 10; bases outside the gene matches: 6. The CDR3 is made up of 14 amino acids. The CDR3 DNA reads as TGTGCCAGCAGTGCGACTAGCGGGAGAGGGGAGCAGTTCTTC. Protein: CASSATSGRGEQFF.

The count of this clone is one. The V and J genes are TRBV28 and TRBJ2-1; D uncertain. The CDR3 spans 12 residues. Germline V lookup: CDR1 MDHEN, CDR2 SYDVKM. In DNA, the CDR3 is TGTGCTGCGGCTGCCCTATACAATGAGCAGTTCTTC. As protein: CAAAALYNEQFF.

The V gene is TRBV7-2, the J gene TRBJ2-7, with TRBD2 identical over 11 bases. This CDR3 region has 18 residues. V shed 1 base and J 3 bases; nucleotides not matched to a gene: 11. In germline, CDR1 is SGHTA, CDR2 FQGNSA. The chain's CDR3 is CASSLGRRTSGSFYEQYF. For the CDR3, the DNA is TGTGCCAGCAGCTTAGGAAGGAGAACTAGCGGGAGTTTCTACGAGCAGTACTTC. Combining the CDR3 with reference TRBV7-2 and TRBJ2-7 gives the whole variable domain GAGVSQSPSNKVTEKGKDVELRCDPISGHTALYWYRQSLGQGLEFLIYFQGNSAPDKSGLPSDRFSAERTGGSVSTLTIQRTQQEDSAVYLCASSLGRRTSGSFYEQYFGPGTRLTVT.

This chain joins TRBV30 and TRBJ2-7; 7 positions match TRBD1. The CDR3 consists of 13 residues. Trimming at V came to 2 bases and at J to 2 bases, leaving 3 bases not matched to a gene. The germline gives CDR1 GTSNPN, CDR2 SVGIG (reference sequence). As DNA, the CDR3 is TGTGCCTGGAGTCGGGACAGCACCTACGAGCAGTACTTC. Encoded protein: CAWSRDSTYEQYF.

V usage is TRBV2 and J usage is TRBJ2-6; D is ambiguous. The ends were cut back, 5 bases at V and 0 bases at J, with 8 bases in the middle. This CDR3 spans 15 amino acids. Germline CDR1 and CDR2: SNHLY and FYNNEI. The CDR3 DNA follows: TGTGCCAGCAGTCCACTTTTCTCTGGGGCCAACGTCCTGACTTTC. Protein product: CASSPLFSGANVLTF.

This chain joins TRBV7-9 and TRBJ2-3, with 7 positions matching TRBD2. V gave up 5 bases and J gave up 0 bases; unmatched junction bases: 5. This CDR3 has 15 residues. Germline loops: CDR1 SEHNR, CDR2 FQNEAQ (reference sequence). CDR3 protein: CASSASGTSTDTQYF. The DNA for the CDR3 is TGTGCCAGCAGCGCCAGCGGGACCAGCACAGATACGCAGTATTTT.

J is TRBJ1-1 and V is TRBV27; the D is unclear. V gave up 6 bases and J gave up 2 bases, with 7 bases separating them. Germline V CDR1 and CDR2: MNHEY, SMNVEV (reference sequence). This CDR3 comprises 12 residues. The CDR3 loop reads CASRTYNTEAFF. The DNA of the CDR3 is TGTGCCAGCAGAACTTACAACACTGAAGCTTTCTTT.

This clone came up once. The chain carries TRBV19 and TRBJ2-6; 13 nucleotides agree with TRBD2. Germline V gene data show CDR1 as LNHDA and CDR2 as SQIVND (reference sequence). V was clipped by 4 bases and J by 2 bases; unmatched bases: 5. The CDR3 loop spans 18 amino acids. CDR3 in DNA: TGTGCCAGTAGTACCACAGGACTAGCGGGAGCTGGGGCCAACGTCCTGACTTTC. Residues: CASSTTGLAGAGANVLTF. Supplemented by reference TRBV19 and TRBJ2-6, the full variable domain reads DGGITQSPKYLFRKEGQNVTLSCEQNLNHDAMYWYRQDPGQGLRLIYYSQIVNDFQKGDIAEGYSVSREKKESFPLTVTSAQKNPTAFYLCASSTTGLAGAGANVLTFGAGSRLTVL.